The next 3 T cell receptor beta chains were all read from a single sample in a study of spatial heterogeneity in lung cancer. Each CDR3 protein gets one entry after TCRdb re-called the 5' RACE reads with MiXCR. The sample carries around 110,000 distinct CDR3 sequences, 12% recorded once. Documented time point: blood at routine non-recurrence follow-up after resection. From tumor, nontumor lung or frozen PBMC, whole RNA was taken unsorted for sequencing. The sequences come from PBMCs, collected at follow-up. The source is a male donor with early-stage non-small cell lung cancer.

This clonotype showed up just a few times. The J gene is TRBJ2-7, the V gene TRBV9; 7 positions agree with TRBD1. This CDR3 is built from 14 residues. Germline trimming cut 5 bases from V and 2 bases from J; bases unmatched to any gene: 7. CDR1 is SGDLS, CDR2 YYNGEE, per germline. The CDR3 is CASSPGQTTYEQYF. The CDR3 bases are TGTGCCAGCAGTCCGGGACAGACGACCTACGAGCAGTACTTC.

This clonotype showed up many times. The V gene is TRBV20-1, the J gene TRBJ2-3, with 9 positions matching TRBD1. The CDR3 loop spans 14 amino acids. CDR1 is DFQATT and CDR2 is SNEGSKA in the germline V gene (reference sequence). The ends lost 7 bases at V and 1 base at J; junction bases unmatched: 6. The CDR3 here is CSVGGTGRTDTQYF. DNA for the CDR3: TGCAGTGTCGGGGGGACAGGGCGCACAGATACGCAGTATTTT.

The sample holds a few counts of this clonotype. The chain links TRBV12-3 or TRBV12-4 to TRBJ2-2, with D perhaps TRBD1 (6 bases). This CDR3 has 12 amino acids. V was trimmed by 10 bases and J by 4 bases, leaving 10 bases between them. CDR3 in amino acids: CATQGGTGELFF. The CDR3 DNA follows: TGTGCCACCCAAGGGGGCACCGGGGAGCTGTTTTTT.